The 26 T cell receptor beta chains presented below share a single source sample, sequenced in a study of CXCR3-negative and CXCR3-positive naive CD8 T cells. 5' RACE with UMI labels generated the TRB cDNA libraries. Reprocessing the 5' RACE reads, TCRdb reports a single entry for every CDR3 protein and omits DNA. This sample's table reports about 38,000 distinct CDR3 sequences. Sequenced material: memory CD8+ T cells from blood. All receptors come from a human donor in good health. Some clones in this sample may be carry-over from other donors' samples.

This chain joins TRBV5-4 and TRBJ1-5; TCRdb picks TRBD1, but there is no DNA to check that call. CDR1 is SGHNT, CDR2 YYREEE, per germline (reference sequence). The CDR3 contains 14 residues. The CDR3 here is CASSLQGSNQPQHF.

The V call is TRBV6-2 or TRBV6-3, the J call TRBJ2-1; TCRdb's D call, TRBD1, is unchecked because there is no DNA. The CDR3 has 14 amino acids. Per germline, CDR1 MNHEY and CDR2 SVGEGT. Here the CDR3 reads CASSTGQGVLEQFF.

The chain couples TRBV20-1 to TRBJ2-1; absent DNA, TCRdb's TRBD1 call cannot be checked. Germline V gene lookup returns CDR1 DFQATT and CDR2 SNEGSKA (reference sequence). The CDR3 runs to 17 residues. CDR3 amino acids: CSARDFEGESSYNEQFF.

This chain joins TRBV11-2 and TRBJ2-3. CDR3 length: 13 residues. The germline V gene has CDR1 SGHAT and CDR2 FQNNGV. The CDR3 reads CASSLVSTDTQYF. The full variable domain, rest sourced from reference TRBV11-2 and TRBJ2-3, is EAGVAQSPRYKIIEKRQSVAFWCNPISGHATLYWYQQILGQGPKLLIQFQNNGVVDDSQLPKDRFSAERLKGVDSTLKIQPAKLEDSAVYLCASSLVSTDTQYFGPGTRLTVL.

The chain uses TRBV10-3 and TRBJ2-7. Germline V CDR1 and CDR2: ENHRY, SYGVKD. This CDR3 contains 13 residues. The chain's CDR3 is CAISDSDSYEQYF.

The rearrangement joins TRBV6-2 or TRBV6-3 to TRBJ2-7; the D call from TCRdb, TRBD1, cannot be confirmed without DNA. The germline CDR1 and CDR2 sequences are MNHEY and SVGEGT. The CDR3 totals 14 residues. CDR3 region: CASKPGTEAYEQYF.

This chain uses TRBV2 with TRBJ1-2; the TRBD1 assignment by TCRdb is unverifiable without DNA. The V gene's germline CDR1 is SNHLY and CDR2 FYNNEI. CDR3 size: 13 residues. The chain's CDR3 is CASSLGGNYGYTF.

V gene TRBV27 combines with J gene TRBJ2-1; TCRdb gives TRBD1 as the D gene, but with no DNA this cannot be confirmed. CDR3 size: 15 residues. Per germline, CDR1 MNHEY and CDR2 SMNVEV (reference sequence). This CDR3 is CASSLLGGPYNEQFF.

This rearrangement joins TRBV4-3 to TRBJ2-7. The V gene's germline CDR1 is LGHNA and CDR2 YSLEER. The CDR3 loop spans 13 amino acids. The CDR3 loop is CASSQAPTYEQYF.

This sequence joins TRBV27 and TRBJ1-1; TCRdb lists TRBD1, though no DNA is available to test this call. This CDR3 contains 17 residues. Germline values: CDR1 MNHEY, CDR2 SMNVEV (reference sequence). Here the CDR3 reads CASSPNWGQGGGTEAFF.

This chain uses TRBV28 with TRBJ2-7; TCRdb returns TRBD2, unconfirmable since there is no DNA. The CDR3 runs to 18 residues. Germline V gene data show CDR1 as MDHEN and CDR2 as SYDVKM. The CDR3 loop is CASSLGPLSVGAHYEQYF. The full variable domain, with the rest looked up from reference TRBV28 and TRBJ2-7, is DVKVTQSSRYLVKRTGEKVFLECVQDMDHENMFWYRQDPGLGLRLIYFSYDVKMKEKGDIPEGYSVSREKKERFSLILESASTNQTSMYLCASSLGPLSVGAHYEQYFGPGTRLTVT.

The chain combines TRBV7-2 with TRBJ1-1; checking the TCRdb D call of TRBD1 is not possible without DNA. This CDR3 is 13 amino acids long. Looked up from germline, CDR1 is SGHTA and CDR2 is FQGNSA. This chain's CDR3 is CASSVGGHTEAFF.

The chain couples TRBV18 to TRBJ1-1; the D call from TCRdb, TRBD1, cannot be confirmed without DNA. The germline CDR1 and CDR2 sequences are KGHSH and LQKENI. The length of the CDR3 is 16 residues. CDR3 in amino acids: CASSQPPPGLNTEAFF.

The chain is built from TRBV4-1 and TRBJ2-7; the TCRdb call, TRBD1, lacks DNA for checking. Germline CDR1 reads MGHRA; CDR2 reads YSYEKL. This CDR3 spans 16 amino acids. The chain's CDR3 is CASSQDPQGSSYEQYF.

The CDR3: CASSQRSSYEQYF. V gene TRBV28 combines with J gene TRBJ2-7. The CDR3 consists of 13 residues. Germline loops: CDR1 MDHEN, CDR2 SYDVKM.

The chain carries TRBV7-2 and TRBJ1-5. The V gene's germline CDR1 is SGHTA and CDR2 FQGNSA. The length of the CDR3 is 16 residues. The CDR3 loop reads CASSSLPPGANQPQHF.

This chain connects TRBV29-1 to TRBJ1-1. CDR1 is SQVTM and CDR2 is ANQGSEA in the germline V gene. This CDR3 has 11 amino acids. CDR3 region: CSVTFNTEAFF.

The CDR3 is CASSSSGQGAYEQYF. The V call is TRBV4-1, the J call TRBJ2-7; the D call from TCRdb, TRBD1, cannot be confirmed without DNA. The CDR3 spans 15 residues. Looked up from germline, CDR1 is MGHRA and CDR2 is YSYEKL.

The V and J genes are TRBV2 and TRBJ2-7; with no DNA, the TCRdb D assignment of TRBD2 cannot be verified. CDR1 SNHLY and CDR2 FYNNEI come from the germline V gene. The CDR3 contains 13 residues. This CDR3 is CASSQGRGYEQYF.

The chain carries TRBV4-1 and TRBJ1-1; TCRdb outputs TRBD1, but without DNA this stays unchecked. The CDR3 totals 13 residues. Germline assignment: CDR1 MGHRA and CDR2 YSYEKL. The CDR3 sequence: CASSQLTGPEAFF.

Here the CDR3 reads CASSLPPPSSASSYEQYF. The J gene is TRBJ2-7, the V gene TRBV27; TCRdb proposes TRBD2, but this gene call is untestable without DNA. CDR3 length: 18 residues. The germline V gene encodes CDR1 MNHEY and CDR2 SMNVEV (reference sequence).

V gene TRBV28 combines with J gene TRBJ2-5; lacking DNA, the TRBD2 call made by TCRdb goes unchecked. Germline V gene lookup returns CDR1 MDHEN and CDR2 SYDVKM. CDR3 size: 14 residues. This CDR3 is CASSLGAGRETQYF. Filled out from reference TRBV28 and TRBJ2-5, the complete variable domain reads DVKVTQSSRYLVKRTGEKVFLECVQDMDHENMFWYRQDPGLGLRLIYFSYDVKMKEKGDIPEGYSVSREKKERFSLILESASTNQTSMYLCASSLGAGRETQYFGPGTRLLVL.

The chain employs TRBV4-3 and TRBJ1-6; the D call of TRBD1 rests on TCRdb alone, since no DNA is present to check it. This CDR3 comprises 16 residues. The germline gives CDR1 LGHNA, CDR2 YSLEER. The CDR3 spells CASSPAPGGYNSPLHF.

The chain uses TRBV27 and TRBJ1-4; lacking DNA, the TRBD1 call made by TCRdb goes unchecked. In germline, CDR1 is MNHEY, CDR2 SMNVEV (reference sequence). The CDR3 extends over 14 amino acids. The chain's CDR3 is CASSLQGGNEKLFF.

The rearrangement joins TRBV7-6 to TRBJ2-5. The germline gives CDR1 SGHVS, CDR2 FNYEAQ. This CDR3 region has 15 residues. The CDR3 spells CASSWQVVREETQYF. The variable domain in full, completed from reference TRBV7-6 and TRBJ2-5, reads GAGVSQSPRYKVTKRGQDVALRCDPISGHVSLYWYRQALGQGPEFLTYFNYEAQQDKSGLPNDRFSAERPEGSISTLTIQRTEQRDSAMYRCASSWQVVREETQYFGPGTRLLVL.

The CDR3 loop reads CASSKVVEQFF. The rearrangement uses TRBV28 and TRBJ2-1. This CDR3 contains 11 residues. Germline V lookup: CDR1 MDHEN, CDR2 SYDVKM.